These 25 T cell receptor beta chains share one sample of origin, sequenced in a study of cytomegalovirus exposure and HLA in healthy donors. The PCR contained 60 Vbeta and 13 Jbeta primers. Measured with immunoSEQ multiplex PCR; TCRdb has only the in-frame clones, and not every one. The table lists 130,000 to 150,000 clones, 80% of them singletons. The sample comprised PBMCs. These receptors were collected from a male donor in good health and CMV-seronegative.

The sample holds one count of this clone. One junction end disagrees with the germline gene, perhaps due to a read error. V is TRBV2 and J is TRBJ1-3; maybe TRBD1 (5 bases). The CDR3 has 14 amino acids. Germline V gives CDR1 SNHLY, CDR2 FYNNEI. The CDR3, as DNA: TGTGCCAGCAGCGAAGACAGTGCTGGAAACACCATATATTTT. This sequence encodes CASSEDSAGNTIYF.

This clone was found a few times. The V call is TRBV27, the J call TRBJ1-2, with 7 bases matching TRBD1. V lost 3 bases and J lost 4; bases outside the gene matches: 8. There are 15 residues in the CDR3. Germline V gives CDR1 MNHEY, CDR2 SMNVEV (reference sequence). For the CDR3, the DNA is TGTGCCAGCAGTTTCGGGACAGACTACGGCTATGGCTACACCTTC. Amino acid sequence: CASSFGTDYGYGYTF.

The chain uses TRBV4-3 and TRBJ1-2; no clear D. V was cut by 0 bases and J by 8 bases, with 19 bases left in between. The length of the CDR3 is 16 residues. Looked up from germline, CDR1 is LGHNA and CDR2 is YSLEER. This CDR3 is CASSQDLAGGPGGYTF. The DNA of the CDR3 is TGCGCCAGCAGCCAAGATCTTGCAGGTGGACCGGGGGGCTACACCTTC.

This clone appeared a single time. The chain employs TRBV5-1 and TRBJ1-2; 11 nucleotides line up with TRBD1. V dropped 4 bases and J dropped 10; count of bases not matched to a gene: 12. CDR1 and CDR2 (germline): SGHRS, YFSETQ. The CDR3 has 15 residues. The CDR3, as DNA: TGCGCCAGCAGCCTCTCAGGGGACAGGGGGTTTTCCTACACCTTC. The encoded protein is CASSLSGDRGFSYTF.

This clone came up once. The rearrangement uses TRBV5-1 and TRBJ1-1; 7 bases align to TRBD1. Germline V gene lookup returns CDR1 SGHRS and CDR2 YFSETQ. CDR3 length: 14 amino acids. Unmatched junction bases numbered 7, after V lost 0 bases and J lost 8 bases. DNA of the CDR3: TGCGCCAGCAGCTTGGGACAGGGCCAAACAGAAGCTTTCTTT. Encoded protein: CASSLGQGQTEAFF.

This clone was counted only a few times. The gene calls are TRBV5-1 and TRBJ1-1; unclear D gene. The V gene's germline CDR1 is SGHRS and CDR2 YFSETQ. The V end was cut by 7 bases, the J end by 3 bases, with 19 bases between. The CDR3 is made up of 15 amino acids. The CDR3 DNA is TGCGCCAGCCGCTCCCCGGGGAACAGTTACACTGAAGCTTTCTTT. It codes for CASRSPGNSYTEAFF.

The J gene is TRBJ1-3, the V gene TRBV28; D is uncertain. The V gene lost 7 bases and the J gene lost 4 bases, with 17 bases spanning the gap. CDR1 and CDR2 (germline): MDHEN, SYDVKM. The CDR3 has 15 residues. The CDR3 DNA reads as TGTGCCAGCAAACCGGGAAGTACCTCGGGAAACACCATATATTTT. Amino acids: CASKPGSTSGNTIYF.

Here the CDR3 DNA reads TGCGCCAGCAGCCCTCGGGACAGCGGAGAGACCCAGTACTTC. Protein product: CASSPRDSGETQYF. The rearrangement uses TRBV5-1 and TRBJ2-5; 7 bases fit TRBD1. Germline V lookup: CDR1 SGHRS, CDR2 YFSETQ. The junction had 7 bases not matched to a gene; V was cut back by 4 bases and J by 4 bases. The CDR3 has 14 amino acids.

Only one count was recorded for this clone. This chain uses TRBV27 with TRBJ1-6; possibly TRBD1 for D (5 bases). Trimming removed 0 bases at V and 2 bases at J, with 17 bases between. CDR1 and CDR2 (germline): MNHEY, SMNVEV (reference sequence). The CDR3 covers 19 residues. CDR3 loop: CASSLSVGGVRTYNSPLHF. The CDR3 DNA reads as TGTGCCAGCAGTTTATCGGTGGGGGGGGTCAGAACCTATAATTCACCCCTCCACTTT.

The rearrangement links TRBV28 to TRBJ1-5; 7 bases are a match to TRBD1. Germline-derived CDR1 and CDR2 are MDHEN and SYDVKM. This CDR3 spans 16 amino acids. V shed 4 bases, J shed 4 bases, and the junction held 10 bases outside the gene matches. The CDR3 protein is CASSSDRVRWNQPQHF. In nucleotides, the CDR3 is TGTGCCAGCAGTTCCGACAGGGTGAGGTGGAATCAGCCCCAGCATTTT.

The rearrangement uses TRBV18 and TRBJ1-1; D is unclear. CDR3 length: 14 residues. With 1 base removed from V and 1 base from J, the gap between germline ends came to 7 bases. Per the germline V gene, CDR1 is KGHSH and CDR2 is LQKENI. The CDR3 coding sequence is TGTGCCAGCTCACCACTGGGCCGGAACACTGAAGCTTTCTTT. Its protein product is CASSPLGRNTEAFF.

The chain is built from TRBV5-1 and TRBJ1-1; TRBD1 aligns across 8 bases. The CDR3 runs to 15 residues. The germline CDR1 and CDR2 sequences are SGHRS and YFSETQ. J lost 1 base, V lost 5 bases, and 7 bases had no gene match. The CDR3 region is CASRRTGTGNTEAFF. DNA of the CDR3: TGCGCCAGCAGACGGACAGGGACGGGGAACACTGAAGCTTTCTTT.

The gene calls are TRBV2 and TRBJ2-3; 8 nucleotides match TRBD1. CDR1 is SNHLY, CDR2 FYNNEI, per germline. V lost 6 bases to trimming and J lost 3 bases; unmatched junction nucleotides: 5. This CDR3 contains 14 residues. The CDR3 loop is CASSWDRSTDTQYF. CDR3 nucleotides: TGTGCCAGCAGCTGGGACAGGTCGACAGATACGCAGTATTTT.

The CDR3 coding sequence is TGTGCCAGTACCCGGGACTTCTTCACCGGGGAGCTGTTTTTT. Encoded protein: CASTRDFFTGELFF. The gene calls are TRBV28 and TRBJ2-2; possibly TRBD2 for D (6 bases). The CDR3 consists of 14 residues. The V end was cut by 9 bases, the J end by 4 bases, with 15 bases between. Germline assignment: CDR1 MDHEN and CDR2 SYDVKM.

The chain recombines TRBV6-5 with TRBJ2-3, with 13 bases identical to TRBD2. The trim removed 5 bases at V and 8 bases at J, leaving 4 bases unmatched. CDR3 size: 14 residues. Germline-derived CDR1 and CDR2 are MNHEY and SVGAGI. The CDR3 nucleotides read TGTGCCAGCAGTACTAGCGGGGGGGCTCCTACGCAGTATTTT. Translating gives CASSTSGGAPTQYF.

This sequence joins TRBV5-6 and TRBJ2-7, with no clear D. Trimming pared 2 bases from V and 5 bases from J, leaving 5 bases between. Germline V lookup: CDR1 SGHDT, CDR2 YYEEEE. The CDR3 is 11 residues long. This chain's CDR3 is CASSFQDEQYF. The CDR3, as DNA: TGTGCCAGCAGCTTTCAGGACGAGCAGTACTTC.

Notes on this clone: The junction shows a germline mismatch at one end, possibly a read error. This sequence joins TRBV30 and TRBJ2-2, with no clear D. Germline V gene data show CDR1 as GTSNPN and CDR2 as SVGIG (reference sequence). The CDR3 totals 11 residues. The CDR3 reads CAWQNIGELFF. The CDR3 DNA sequence: TGTGCCTGGCAAAACATCGGGGAGCTGTTTTTT. The full variable domain, with the rest looked up from reference TRBV30 and TRBJ2-2, is SQTIHQWPATLVQPVGSPLSLECTVEGTSNPNLYWYRQAAGRGLQLLFYSVGIGQISSEVPQNLSASRPQDRQFILSSKKLLLSDSGFYLCAWQNIGELFFGEGSRLTVL.

This chain uses TRBV9 with TRBJ1-4, with TRBD1 matching over 7 bases. The CDR3 covers 14 residues. V lost 4 bases, J lost 7 bases, and 7 bases stayed unmatched. The germline V gene has CDR1 SGDLS and CDR2 YYNGEE. The CDR3 DNA follows: TGTGCCAGCAGCCTGACAGGGCATGGTGAAAAACTGTTTTTT. Amino acids: CASSLTGHGEKLFF.

The rearrangement uses TRBV4-1 and TRBJ2-6, with 10 bases fitting TRBD1. V trimming: 7 bases; J trimming: 4 bases; junction bases outside the gene matches: 13. CDR3 length equals 18 residues. CDR1 is MGHRA and CDR2 is YSYEKL in the germline V gene. The CDR3 region is CASTSPGQGLRGANVLTF. CDR3 in DNA: TGCGCCAGCACGAGTCCGGGACAGGGGTTGAGGGGGGCCAACGTCCTGACTTTC.

The CDR3 DNA is TGTGCCAGCAGCTTTGACAGGGGGCACACCTTC. Encoded protein: CASSFDRGHTF. The chain combines TRBV7-2 with TRBJ1-2; 10 nucleotides align to TRBD1. The CDR3 has 11 amino acids. CDR1 is SGHTA, CDR2 FQGNSA, per germline. Losses at the gene ends were 3 bases for V and 12 bases for J; bases not matched to a gene: 1.

The chain carries TRBV18 and TRBJ2-1, with 7 bases matching TRBD1. V shed 5 bases, J shed 8 bases, and the junction held 12 bases outside the gene matches. Germline values: CDR1 KGHSH, CDR2 LQKENI. CDR3 length: 15 amino acids. This CDR3 is CASSERQGSDDEQFF. DNA of the CDR3: TGTGCCAGCTCAGAAAGACAGGGATCAGACGATGAGCAGTTCTTC.

The gene calls are TRBV28 and TRBJ1-4, with D perhaps TRBD1 (5 bases). There are 14 residues in the CDR3. Germline CDR1 reads MDHEN; CDR2 reads SYDVKM. Trimming removed 5 bases from V and 5 bases from J, with 12 bases in between. The CDR3 reads CASSLGGTNEKLFF. The CDR3 DNA reads TGTGCCAGCAGTCTGGGGGGGACCAATGAAAAACTGTTTTTT.

This sequence joins TRBV5-1 and TRBJ1-1; 7 bases are a match to TRBD1. Germline CDR1 reads SGHRS; CDR2 reads YFSETQ. CDR3 length: 13 residues. After removal of 2 bases from V and 8 bases from J, the junction contained 6 bases not matched to a gene. This CDR3 reads CASSFGQAGEAFF. In DNA form, the CDR3 reads TGCGCCAGCAGCTTTGGACAGGCGGGGGAAGCTTTCTTT.

The J gene is TRBJ2-7, the V gene TRBV15; D call uncertain. Trimming took off 5 bases at V and 9 bases at J, with 17 bases between the two ends. The CDR3 is made up of 13 amino acids. The germline V gene encodes CDR1 LNHNV and CDR2 YYDKDF (reference sequence). This CDR3 is CATSPREDLWQYF. The CDR3 coding sequence is TGTGCCACCAGCCCGAGAGAGGATCTGTGGCAGTACTTC.

J is TRBJ2-7 and V is TRBV16; tentative D call: TRBD2 (6 bases). This CDR3 spans 14 amino acids. V lost 4 bases and J 2 bases, leaving 12 bases between the germline ends. Per germline, CDR1 KGHSY and CDR2 FQNENV. CDR3 bases: TGTGCCAGCAGCCTGGGGGGTTACACCTACGAGCAGTACTTC. As protein: CASSLGGYTYEQYF.